A selection of T cell receptor beta chains follows, all from one sample in a study of T-cell memory formation after mild COVID-19. Each CDR3 protein is one row after TCRdb ran MiXCR on the 5' RACE reads. The table lists 350,000 to 500,000 distinct CDR3 sequences, approximately 18% of them singletons, with 20% to 25% in the top ten. Sequences were obtained from PBMCs or a T cell subset sorted from them (not recorded which). The receptors were gathered from a man between 18 and 29 years old who had mild COVID-19 (a few samples of this study predate the infection). Cell type and time point are not known. Both conserved end residues are part of each CDR3. A D gene is named only where the DNA matches it firmly. Rows may omit the clone size; those that give it use once, few, many or a size class.

TRBV3-1	14	few	TRBJ2-5	TRBD1	CASSLTGRIETQYF	TGTGCCAGCAGCCTGACAGGGAGAATAGAGACCCAGTACTTC
TRBV19	14	-	TRBJ1-5	-	CASRPVVSTQPQHF	TGTGCCAGCAGACCGGTTGTATCGACTCAGCCCCAGCATTTT
TRBV27	12	-	TRBJ2-2	-	CASSPPGGELFF	TGTGCCAGCAGCCCCCCGGGCGGGGAGCTGTTTTTT
TRBV7-2	18	few	TRBJ1-5	-	CASSLASYGRRSNQPQHF	TGTGCCAGCAGCTTAGCTTCGTATGGGAGACGTAGCAATCAGCCCCAGCATTTT
TRBV7-9	15	-	TRBJ2-2	TRBD2	CASTSGGRNTGELFF	TGTGCCAGCACAAGCGGGGGCCGGAACACCGGGGAGCTGTTTTTT
TRBV7-2	12	-	TRBJ2-5	-	CASSHPSGSQYF	TGTGCCAGCAGCCATCCGTCGGGGTCCCAGTACTTC
TRBV9	18	few	TRBJ1-5	TRBD1	CASSVVAQGGYSNQPQHF	TGTGCCAGCAGCGTAGTGGCCCAAGGGGGCTATAGCAATCAGCCCCAGCATTTT
TRBV2	11	few	TRBJ2-7	-	CATQGTYEQYF	TGTGCCACCCAGGGGACCTACGAGCAGTACTTC
TRBV6-9	16	-	TRBJ2-2	-	CASRTYTGDNTGELFF	TGTGCCAGCAGGACTTACACGGGGGACAACACCGGGGAGCTGTTTTTT
TRBV5-1	15	many	TRBJ1-2	TRBD1	CASSFGQGERDGYTF	TGCGCCAGCAGCTTCGGACAGGGGGAAAGGGATGGCTACACCTTC
TRBV12-3/TRBV12-4	18	few	TRBJ2-1	-	CASSPEGGLTKTYNEQFF	TGTGCCAGCTCCCCCGAGGGGGGCCTGACGAAGACCTACAATGAGCAGTTCTTC
TRBV4-3	13	many	TRBJ1-5	-	CASSQDRNQPQHF	TGCGCCAGCAGCCAAGATAGGAATCAGCCCCAGCATTTT
TRBV2	14	-	TRBJ2-5	TRBD1	CASVRTGRHETQYF	TGTGCCAGCGTGAGGACAGGGAGGCACGAGACCCAGTACTTC
TRBV4-1	18	few	TRBJ1-2	-	CASSQDRRRESTNYGYTF	TGCGCCAGCAGCCAAGACCGAAGGCGGGAATCTACTAACTATGGCTACACCTTC
TRBV25-1	15	-	TRBJ2-4	-	CASSEIEGHQNIQYF	TGTGCCAGCAGTGAAATAGAAGGACACCAAAACATTCAGTACTTC
TRBV5-1	15	many	TRBJ2-3	TRBD2	CASSGRTSGTDTQYF	TGCGCCAGCAGCGGGAGGACTAGCGGAACAGATACGCAGTATTTT
TRBV12-5	16	-	TRBJ1-6	-	CASGLVAAGRRSPLHF	TGTGCTAGTGGTTTGGTAGCGGCAGGGCGCCGCTCACCCCTCCACTTT
TRBV5-1	15	-	TRBJ1-5	-	CASSTGDPGPQPQHF	TGCGCCAGCAGCACCGGTGATCCGGGGCCCCAGCCCCAGCATTTT
TRBV7-2	12	-	TRBJ1-4	-	CASSLEVGKLFF	TGTGCCAGCAGCCTTGAGGTCGGAAAACTGTTTTTT
TRBV4-1	12	many	TRBJ1-1	-	CASSQVNTEAFF	TGCGCCAGCAGCCAGGTGAACACTGAAGCTTTCTTT
TRBV12-3/TRBV12-4	15	-	TRBJ2-7	TRBD1	CASSRQGVESYEQYF	TGTGCCAGCAGTCGACAGGGGGTAGAATCCTACGAGCAGTACTTC
TRBV9	13	-	TRBJ1-2	-	CASTEMEGYGYTF	TGTGCCAGCACGGAGATGGAGGGCTATGGCTACACCTTC
TRBV4-3	16	-	TRBJ2-2	TRBD1	CASSHLPGQGFGELFF	TGCGCCAGCAGCCACCTACCGGGACAGGGCTTCGGGGAGCTGTTTTTT
TRBV7-2	13	few	TRBJ1-2	-	CASSLNRRIGYTF	TGTGCCAGCAGCTTGAACCGCCGAATCGGCTACACCTTC
TRBV6-2/TRBV6-3	12	-	TRBJ2-3	-	CASSATQYAQYF	TGTGCCAGCAGTGCGACCCAGTACGCGCAGTATTTT
TRBV7-8	13	-	TRBJ2-3	-	CASSFFLSDTQYF	TGTGCCAGCAGCTTTTTTTTGTCAGATACGCAGTATTTT
TRBV6-5	15	-	TRBJ2-3	TRBD2	CASSYQGLETDTQYF	TGTGCCAGCAGTTACCAAGGACTAGAGACAGATACGCAGTATTTT
TRBV20-1	15	few	TRBJ2-1	-	CSARGARDSYNEQFF	TGCAGTGCTAGAGGGGCGAGGGACTCCTACAATGAGCAGTTCTTC
TRBV10-3	15	-	TRBJ2-1	TRBD2	CAIRIAGTPYNEQFF	TGTGCCATCAGGATAGCGGGGACACCCTACAATGAGCAGTTCTTC
TRBV7-9	14	-	TRBJ2-5	-	CASSLVVFKETQYF	TGTGCCAGCAGCTTAGTGGTCTTCAAAGAGACCCAGTACTTC
TRBV7-2	14	few	TRBJ1-2	TRBD1	CASSLGQGVGGYTF	TGTGCCAGCAGCTTGGGACAGGGGGTAGGTGGCTACACCTTC
TRBV7-6	16	-	TRBJ1-3	-	CASSLGGVLSGNTIYF	TGTGCCAGCAGCTTAGGAGGGGTGCTCTCTGGAAACACCATATATTTT
TRBV20-1	14	-	TRBJ2-2	-	CSARPGVDTGELFF	TGCAGTGCTAGGCCCGGGGTCGACACCGGGGAGCTGTTTTTT
TRBV12-3/TRBV12-4	15	many	TRBJ2-7	-	CASSLGGSFDYEQYF	TGTGCCAGCAGTTTAGGGGGTTCCTTCGACTACGAGCAGTACTTC
TRBV7-2	13	few	TRBJ2-5	-	CASTRSPVETQYF	TGTGCCAGCACCCGATCCCCGGTGGAGACCCAGTACTTC
TRBV7-2	14	-	TRBJ2-3	-	CASSLVQPRNTQYF	TGTGCCAGCAGCTTAGTACAACCTCGGAATACGCAGTATTTT
TRBV7-9	16	-	TRBJ2-1	-	CASSSAYRFPYNEQFF	TGTGCCAGCAGCTCGGCATACAGGTTCCCCTACAATGAGCAGTTCTTC
TRBV5-1	14	-	TRBJ1-1	-	CASNQGTPNTEAFF	TGCGCCAGCAATCAGGGCACCCCGAACACTGAAGCTTTCTTT
TRBV6-2/TRBV6-3	14	-	TRBJ1-1	-	CASSLGLTVLEAFF	TGTGCCAGCAGCCTAGGGCTAACCGTCCTTGAAGCTTTCTTT
TRBV7-3	14	few	TRBJ2-1	TRBD2	CASSSSGGSFEQFF	TGTGCCAGCAGCTCCAGCGGGGGGTCCTTTGAGCAGTTCTTC
TRBV20-1	13	-	TRBJ2-5	-	CSARVPVLETQYF	TGCAGTGCTAGAGTGCCTGTACTGGAGACCCAGTACTTC
TRBV6-2/TRBV6-3	17	-	TRBJ2-1	TRBD2	CASSPDTGLAGGGEQFF	TGTGCCAGCAGCCCCGATACGGGACTAGCGGGGGGGGGCGAGCAGTTCTTC
TRBV7-9	15	-	TRBJ1-6	-	CASSLGGQGGSPLHF	TGTGCCAGCAGCTTAGGTGGCCAGGGAGGATCACCCCTCCACTTT
TRBV20-1	13	-	TRBJ1-1	-	CSARINLVTEAFF	TGCAGTGCTAGAATCAATTTGGTCACTGAAGCTTTCTTT
TRBV27	18	few	TRBJ1-2	TRBD1	CASSSHIRGRTEIYGYTF	TGTGCCAGCAGTTCCCACATCAGGGGGCGCACGGAAATCTATGGCTACACCTTC
TRBV18	13	few	TRBJ1-5	-	CASSPQGSQPQHF	TGTGCCAGCTCACCACAGGGAAGCCAGCCCCAGCATTTT
TRBV19	13	-	TRBJ1-1	TRBD1	CARDRGDVTEAFF	TGTGCCAGGGACAGGGGTGATGTCACTGAAGCTTTCTTT